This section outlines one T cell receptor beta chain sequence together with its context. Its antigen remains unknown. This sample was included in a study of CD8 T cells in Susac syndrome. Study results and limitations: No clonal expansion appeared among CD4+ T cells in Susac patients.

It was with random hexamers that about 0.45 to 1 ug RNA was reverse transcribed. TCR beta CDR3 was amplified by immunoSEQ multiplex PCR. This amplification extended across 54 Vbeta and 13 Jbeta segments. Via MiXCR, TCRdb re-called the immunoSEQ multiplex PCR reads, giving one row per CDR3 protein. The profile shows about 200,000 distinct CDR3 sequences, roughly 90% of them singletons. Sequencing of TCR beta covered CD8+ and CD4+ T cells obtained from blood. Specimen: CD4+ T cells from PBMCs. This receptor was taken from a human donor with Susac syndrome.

In DNA, the CDR3 is TGTGCCAGCAGCCAGACCCGAATTACAGATACGCAGTATTTT. Translation: CASSQTRITDTQYF. V gene TRBV3-1 combines with J gene TRBJ2-3; D unclear. The germline gives CDR1 LGHDT, CDR2 YNNKEL (reference sequence). The CDR3 covers 14 residues. V was cut by 3 bases and J by 3 bases, with 10 bases left in between.